Following are 24 T cell receptor beta chains from one sample sequenced in a study of OX40 agonist ivuxolimab in advanced cancers. Sequenced by immunoSEQ multiplex PCR; TCRdb stores in-frame clones only, minus some. The table includes tens of thousands of clones, 91% detected once. The sample here was CD4+ or CD8+ T cells sorted from blood, taken in a trial of the OX40 agonist ivuxolimab. These receptors all stem from an adult with an advanced solid tumor such as melanoma, head and neck, liver or kidney cancer.

This chain connects TRBV6-1 to TRBJ2-7, with D possibly TRBD1 on 6 matching bases. CDR3 length: 11 amino acids. Germline V gene sequence: CDR1 MNHNS, CDR2 SASEGT. CDR3 amino acids: CGITQGSEQYF. CDR3 nucleotide sequence: TGTGGAATAACTCAGGGGAGCGAGCAGTACTTC.

J is TRBJ2-3 and V is TRBV18; 12 bases fit TRBD2. There are 15 residues in the CDR3. The V and J ends lost 0 bases and 5 bases, in that order; junction bases with no gene match: 0. Germline V gene sequence: CDR1 KGHSH, CDR2 LQKENI. The CDR3 DNA is TGTGCCAGCTCACCACCGGGACTAGCGGGAGATACGCAGTATTTT. As protein: CASSPPGLAGDTQYF.

The gene calls are TRBV30 and TRBJ2-7; weak D call: TRBD2 (6 bases). In germline, CDR1 is GTSNPN, CDR2 SVGIG (reference sequence). The CDR3 spans 14 residues. The V end was cut by 0 bases, the J end by 2 bases, with 11 bases between. In DNA, the CDR3 is TGTGCCTGGAGTGTAGGTGGGGGGACCTACGAGCAGTACTTC. Protein: CAWSVGGGTYEQYF.

The chain employs TRBV7-3 and TRBJ2-1, with 8 nucleotides matching TRBD2. V lost 5 bases and J lost 9; bases outside the gene matches: 12. Germline V gene sequence: CDR1 SGHTA, CDR2 FQGTGA. The CDR3 is 15 amino acids. The CDR3 DNA is TGTGCCAGCAGCCCTTTTTCTAGCGGGTTCGGTGAGCAGTTCTTC. It codes for CASSPFSSGFGEQFF. The full variable domain, in which reference TRBV7-3 and TRBJ2-1 provide the parts outside the CDR3, is GAGVSQTPSNKVTEKGKYVELRCDPISGHTALYWYRQSLGQGPEFLIYFQGTGAADDSGLPNDRFFAVRPEGSVSTLKIQRTERGDSAVYLCASSPFSSGFGEQFFGPGTRLTVL.

This clone was recorded only once. The chain carries TRBV7-9 and TRBJ2-7; D gene unclear. The germline V and J ends were trimmed by 5 bases and 0 bases, with 14 bases remaining between them. The CDR3 is 15 amino acids. From germline, CDR1 is SEHNR and CDR2 FQNEAQ (reference sequence). The CDR3 loop is CASSPSQATSYEQYF. As DNA, the CDR3 is TGTGCCAGCAGCCCCAGCCAGGCTACCTCCTACGAGCAGTACTTC.

This sequence joins TRBV19 and TRBJ2-5; 10 nucleotides line up with TRBD2. CDR3 length: 15 amino acids. J was trimmed by 4 bases and V by 7 bases; bases with no gene match: 9. Germline V lookup: CDR1 LNHDA, CDR2 SQIVND (reference sequence). The DNA for the CDR3 is TGTGCCAGTACCTCGGTAGCGGGAGGACGAGAGACCCAGTACTTC. It translates to CASTSVAGGRETQYF.

There are a few counts of this clone. This chain connects TRBV28 to TRBJ1-1; 7 bases agree with TRBD1. CDR1 MDHEN and CDR2 SYDVKM come from the germline V gene. Trimming took 5 bases from V and 11 from J; bases not matched to a gene: 11. The CDR3 has 13 amino acids. CDR3 coding DNA: TGTGCCAGCAGTAAGTCAGGGGGAGTTCGCGCTTTCTTT. Its translation is CASSKSGGVRAFF.

This chain joins TRBV28 and TRBJ2-7; 9 bases align to TRBD2. V was pared by 6 bases and J by 3 bases, with 9 bases of the junction left unmatched. Germline V gene data show CDR1 as MDHEN and CDR2 as SYDVKM. This CDR3 spans 15 amino acids. The CDR3 here is CASSPAGGGSYEQYF. The DNA for the CDR3 is TGTGCCAGCAGCCCAGCGGGAGGTGGAAGCTACGAGCAGTACTTC.

This chain uses TRBV19 with TRBJ1-1; D may be TRBD1 (5 bases). V gave up 5 bases and J gave up 4 bases, with 11 bases separating them. The CDR3 has 13 residues. Germline V gene data show CDR1 as LNHDA and CDR2 as SQIVND (reference sequence). CDR3 DNA: TGTGCCAGTAGTGTGGGGGTCGGCACTGAAGCTTTCTTT. It is translated as CASSVGVGTEAFF.

The chain joins TRBV27 to TRBJ1-2; maybe TRBD1 (6 bases). The V end lost 5 bases, the J end lost 2 bases, and 12 bases lay between the germline ends. Germline CDR1 MNHEY, CDR2 SMNVEV (reference sequence). The CDR3 loop spans 14 amino acids. The CDR3, as DNA: TGTGCCAGCAGTCCCCAGGGGTCCAACTATGGCTACACCTTC. It specifies CASSPQGSNYGYTF.

The rearrangement joins TRBV5-1 to TRBJ1-3, with D tentatively TRBD1 (6 bases). The CDR3 is 16 residues long. Germline V CDR1 and CDR2: SGHRS, YFSETQ. The V gene lost 4 bases and the J gene lost 0 bases, with 14 bases spanning the gap. The CDR3, as DNA: TGCGCCAGCAGCGTACAGGGCCTTAGCTCTGGAAACACCATATATTTT. Protein product: CASSVQGLSSGNTIYF.

This chain uses TRBV6-1 with TRBJ2-5; D not resolved. The CDR3 is 16 amino acids. CDR1 and CDR2 from the germline V gene are MNHNS and SASEGT. V was cut by 0 bases and J by 1 base, with 12 bases left in between. This CDR3 reads CASSEAPPGGQETQYF. The CDR3 region has the DNA TGTGCCAGCAGTGAAGCGCCGCCTGGCGGCCAAGAGACCCAGTACTTC.

J is TRBJ2-6 and V is TRBV7-2; no clear D gene. There are 15 residues in the CDR3. The V gene lost 3 bases and the J gene lost 2 bases, with 8 bases spanning the gap. Looked up from germline, CDR1 is SGHTA and CDR2 is FQGNSA. The CDR3 loop reads CASSFSRAGANVLTF. The CDR3, as DNA: TGTGCCAGCAGCTTTTCACGGGCTGGGGCCAACGTCCTGACTTTC.

The chain carries TRBV19 and TRBJ2-7; 8 bases map to TRBD1. CDR3 size: 15 residues. V trimming: 6 bases; J trimming: 3 bases; junction bases outside the gene matches: 10. Germline loops: CDR1 LNHDA, CDR2 SQIVND (reference sequence). This chain's CDR3 is CASSLIRDRGYEQYF. The CDR3 nucleotides are TGTGCCAGTAGCCTAATCCGAGACAGGGGCTACGAGCAGTACTTC.

The chain combines TRBV6-4 with TRBJ2-7, with TRBD2 matching 15 bases. CDR1 and CDR2 (germline): MRHNA, SNTAGT. The CDR3 has 19 amino acids. With V trimmed by 7 bases and J by 5 bases, 18 bases remained unmatched. The CDR3: CASTREGLAGGNGTNEQYF. The CDR3 DNA sequence: TGTGCCAGCACCCGCGAAGGACTAGCGGGAGGGAATGGAACGAACGAGCAGTACTTC.

This rearrangement joins TRBV11-2 to TRBJ2-7; possibly TRBD1 or TRBD2 for D (5 bases each). The CDR3 contains 13 residues. Germline assignment: CDR1 SGHAT and CDR2 FQNNGV. Trimming pared 5 bases from V and 2 bases from J, leaving 10 bases between. CDR3 coding DNA: TGTGCCAGCAGCCGCCGGGGCGCCTACGAGCAGTACTTC. This sequence encodes CASSRRGAYEQYF.

The V and J genes are TRBV5-6 and TRBJ2-7, with 9 bases identical to TRBD1. The CDR3 spans 14 residues. Per germline, CDR1 SGHDT and CDR2 YYEEEE. The V and J ends lost 2 bases and 4 bases, in that order; junction bases with no gene match: 4. CDR3 amino acids: CASSFRTGAYEQYF. For the CDR3, the DNA is TGTGCCAGCAGCTTCCGGACAGGGGCTTACGAGCAGTACTTC.

This chain connects TRBV6-5 to TRBJ2-7, with D hard to call. The CDR3 extends over 12 amino acids. The ends were cut back, 6 bases at V and 6 bases at J, with 12 bases in the middle. CDR1 is MNHEY and CDR2 is SVGAGI in the germline V gene. The CDR3 spells CASSTTSREQYF. Here the CDR3 DNA reads TGTGCCAGCAGCACAACCTCTCGCGAGCAGTACTTC.

The count of this clone is one. The chain joins TRBV7-2 to TRBJ1-5, with 11 bases identical to TRBD1. This CDR3 is 16 amino acids long. V shed 5 bases, J shed 5 bases, and the junction held 8 bases outside the gene matches. Germline-derived CDR1 and CDR2 are SGHTA and FQGNSA. In DNA, the CDR3 is TGTGCCAGCAGCATCAACCGGGACAGGGGGGATCAGCCCCAGCATTTT. This encodes CASSINRDRGDQPQHF.

The V and J genes are TRBV5-1 and TRBJ1-5; no clear D. The CDR3 runs 15 residues. V was shortened by 4 bases and J by 0 bases, with 11 bases between the two germline ends. Germline V CDR1 and CDR2: SGHRS, YFSETQ. The CDR3 protein is CASSEDGYSNQPQHF. DNA for the CDR3: TGCGCCAGCAGCGAGGACGGTTATAGCAATCAGCCCCAGCATTTT. Full variable domain (missing parts from reference TRBV5-1 and TRBJ1-5): KAGVTQTPRYLIKTRGQQVTLSCSPISGHRSVSWYQQTPGQGLQFLFEYFSETQRNKGNFPGRFSGRQFSNSRSEMNVSTLELGDSALYLCASSEDGYSNQPQHFGDGTRLSIL.

The rearrangement uses TRBV20-1 and TRBJ1-1; 7 nucleotides match TRBD1. Germline V gene lookup returns CDR1 DFQATT and CDR2 SNEGSKA (reference sequence). The junction had 1 base not matched to a gene; V was cut back by 5 bases and J by 7 bases. CDR3 length: 10 residues. CDR3 sequence reads: CSAGTVEAFF. The CDR3 nucleotides read TGCAGTGCTGGGACAGTTGAAGCTTTCTTT.

The chain combines TRBV1 with TRBJ1-4; the table's D call of TRBD1 was not tested on the DNA. TRBV1 is reported as a pseudogene. The CDR3 consists of 18 residues. CDR3 sequence reads: CTTNAGQGTYATNEKLFF. CDR3 sequence (DNA): TGCACCACCAATGCTGGACAGGGGACTTATGCAACTAATGAAAAACTGTTTTTT.

The genes are TRBV5-1 and TRBJ2-5; D is possibly TRBD1 (5 bases). The CDR3 spans 14 residues. V gave up 3 bases and J gave up 2 bases, with 11 bases separating them. Germline values: CDR1 SGHRS, CDR2 YFSETQ. CDR3 residues: CASSWEGVQETQYF. The DNA of the CDR3 is TGCGCCAGCAGCTGGGAAGGGGTACAAGAGACCCAGTACTTC.

This clone has only one observation. The chain recombines TRBV5-1 with TRBJ1-5, with TRBD1 as a possible D gene (6 bases). Germline V gives CDR1 SGHRS, CDR2 YFSETQ. V shed 4 bases and J shed 0 bases, with 20 bases lying between them. The CDR3 has 18 amino acids. CDR3 sequence reads: CASSPGPQGPLSNQPQHF. CDR3 DNA: TGCGCCAGCAGCCCCGGACCGCAGGGGCCTCTTAGCAATCAGCCCCAGCATTTT.